The 7 T cell receptor beta chains presented below share a single source sample, sequenced in a study of memory CD4+ T cells and cytomegalovirus serostatus. Here immunoSEQ multiplex PCR was the method, and the copy in TCRdb shows in-frame clones only, minus some. This table has about 57,000 clones, approximately 79% appearing once. Single viable CD3+CD4+CD8-CD45RO+ cells were sorted as the memory CD4+ T cells. Specimen: memory CD4+ T cells from blood. These receptors came from an adult in good health and CMV-seronegative.

The CDR3 DNA sequence: TGTGCCATCACTCCGGGACAGGGAACACACGAGCAGTACTTC. The encoded protein is CAITPGQGTHEQYF. The chain couples TRBV10-3 to TRBJ2-7; 9 nucleotides agree with TRBD1. V was pared by 7 bases and J by 5 bases, with 9 bases of the junction left unmatched. This CDR3 spans 14 amino acids. CDR1 and CDR2 (germline): ENHRY, SYGVKD.

The rearrangement joins TRBV5-1 to TRBJ1-2, with 7 bases that match TRBD1. V shed 1 base and J 2 bases; nucleotides not matched to a gene: 11. The CDR3 covers 17 residues. CDR1 SGHRS and CDR2 YFSETQ come from the germline V gene. The CDR3 coding sequence is TGCGCCAGCAGCTTGACCCCCCCGACAGGGTCAAACTATGGCTACACCTTC. It is translated as CASSLTPPTGSNYGYTF.

The V call is TRBV27, the J call TRBJ1-2, with TRBD1 matching over 8 bases. The CDR3 length is 14 residues. Per the germline V gene, CDR1 is MNHEY and CDR2 is SMNVEV (reference sequence). Trimming removed 5 bases from V and 8 bases from J; junction bases left unmatched: 10. The CDR3 region has the DNA TGTGCCAGCAGTCCCCAGACAGGGGTGGCGGGCTACACCTTC. The encoded protein is CASSPQTGVAGYTF.

The chain couples TRBV5-4 to TRBJ2-2; a weak D match, TRBD1 (5 bases). Trimming removed 4 bases from V and 7 bases from J, with 17 bases in between. This CDR3 has 15 residues. Germline loops: CDR1 SGHNT, CDR2 YYREEE (reference sequence). CDR3 coding DNA: TGTGCCAGCAGCCCGGGCGGTCAGACAGACGGGGAGCTGTTTTTT. It translates to CASSPGGQTDGELFF.

The table lists this clone with a count of one. The rearrangement uses TRBV9 and TRBJ2-3; D uncertain. The germline V and J ends were trimmed by 0 bases and 3 bases, with 8 bases remaining between them. The length of the CDR3 is 14 residues. Looked up from germline, CDR1 is SGDLS and CDR2 is YYNGEE. In DNA form, the CDR3 reads TGTGCCAGCAGCGTAGGGCCCGCAACAGATACGCAGTATTTT. It codes for CASSVGPATDTQYF.

The chain combines TRBV4-2 with TRBJ2-5; 13 bases agree with TRBD2. The CDR3 is 18 amino acids. With 3 bases clipped from V and 5 bases from J, the junction kept 12 bases outside the gene matches. Germline assignment: CDR1 LGHNA and CDR2 YNFKEQ. The CDR3 protein is CASSQGLAGTMGGETQYF. The CDR3, as DNA: TGTGCCAGCAGCCAGGGACTAGCGGGAACAATGGGGGGTGAGACCCAGTACTTC.

This chain connects TRBV5-1 to TRBJ2-2, with D possibly being TRBD1 (5 bases). CDR3 length equals 17 residues. Germline V gene sequence: CDR1 SGHRS, CDR2 YFSETQ. Trimming stripped 2 bases from V and 0 bases from J, with 14 bases between. In DNA, the CDR3 is TGCGCCAGCAGCTTACTACAGGCACCGGCGAACACCGGGGAGCTGTTTTTT. Encoded protein: CASSLLQAPANTGELFF.